This T cell receptor beta chain was identified in a study of T cell responses to AZD1222 COVID-19 vaccine (dated by TCRdb to about 2021). For the wider study: AZD1222 recipients with second doses at about 4 weeks or about 12 weeks were pooled, because spike-specific TCR depth and breadth did not differ between schedules. A total of 240 or so trial participants underwent TCR sequencing, of whom 207 had received two doses of AZD1222 and around 25 had received two doses of the MenACWY control vaccine. Enrollment into the trials was organized by age into subgroups of 18-55, 56-69 and 70-plus years, and those subgroups contained about 160, 30 and 59 TCR-sequenced participants, respectively. The research as a whole found: Because no samples from the day 14 peak response were available, repertoires could be characterized only after the peak T cell response. Conclusions about previously exposed vaccinees are limited because only a handful of AZD1222 recipients were SARS-CoV-2 seropositive at baseline. In the small 56-69-year group, the increase in depth fell short of significance, most likely because of low power. Participants were mostly white British and included more females than males, and it was suggested by the authors that clonal diversity may have been underestimated. After two AZD1222 doses, spike-specific TCR breadth and depth were significantly higher than at day 0 and than in MenACWY recipients. Reportedly, almost half of the unique spike-specific TCRs recognized epitopes lying outside the regions that are mutated in the B.1.351 and B.1.1.7 variants. The vaccine-associated CD4 TCRs covered the entire spike protein, and the dominant responses fell in regions 160-218 and 743-854.

The time point tag for this specimen amounts to: baseline before first vaccination. Vaccinee samples came from UK trials COV001 and COV002, including a single-blind randomized controlled phase 2/3 trial of AZD1222 (ChAdOx1 nCoV-19) in healthy adults. For TCRbeta chain sequencing, PBMC samples from trial participants were taken at day 0 and at day 28 after the second dose. The CDR3 regions of human TCRbeta chains were analyzed by immunosequencing. The authors processed their data as follows. TCRs in the repertoires were compared against a reference library of SARS-CoV-2-specific TCRs that had been generated with the MIRA antigen-specificity platform. Breadth was defined as the fraction of unique TCRs that were SARS-CoV-2-associated. Depth was defined as the fraction of total T cells that were SARS-CoV-2-associated. Using the MIRA data, every spike-specific TCR was mapped to the spike region that the TCR reacted to and assigned to either a CD4 or a CD8 class. Log10-transformed breadth and depth values were compared by one-way ANOVA with Sidak's multiple comparisons tests. TCRdb took this table from immuneACCESS and kept in-frame rearrangements with V and J called. Such tables lack part of the clones; where checked against another copy, unresolved V genes explain under half of the gap, and the rest is unexplained. The DNA was the basis for D and trimming; V, J and clone size are from that table. The sample table lists roughly 120,000 clones, 80% to 90% of them with a count of one. About 7.8% of the sample is in the top ten clones.

With respect to this clone: The antigen it binds to is not known. No base-level quality is on record; no much larger clone is a single base apart.

The germline V gene gives CDR1 as SGDLS and CDR2 as YYNGEE. Measured from the cysteine to the phenylalanine, the CDR3 is 13 residues long. The read is trimmed to its CDR3 DNA, 39 bases read in frame from base 1. The trim is 6 bases for V and 1 base for J, with a gap of 7 bases between the germline ends. The origin of this receptor is an adult in good health. The receptor chain draws on TRBV9 and TRBJ2-2; too little of a D gene remains to name it. Specimen: peripheral blood, collected on day 0 of AZD1222 vaccination. The CDR3 protein sequence reads: CASTRQNTGELFF. The sequenced DNA is TGTGCCAGCACCCGGCAGAACACCGGGGAGCTGTTTTTT.